This T cell receptor (beta chain) was recovered during a study of T cell clones after liver transplantation. Study background: At least one year of complete immunosuppression withdrawal without enzymes over twice normal defined tolerance.

Study-wide results and limits: A larger donor-reactive than third-party decline suggested partial antigen-specific deletion.

Assay: immunoSEQ multiplex PCR; the TCRdb copy retains only in-frame clones and omits some. The repertoire holds roughly 120,000 clones, with about nine tenths as singletons. J was trimmed by 1 base and V by 5 bases; bases with no gene match: 13. The length of the CDR3 is 18 residues. Germline loops: CDR1 MDHEN, CDR2 SYDVKM. A word on this clone: What it binds is unknown.

The origin of this receptor is a human patient who received a liver transplant. Some T cells may have come from the graft donor. This material consisted of CD4+ T cells from blood, taken 12 months after liver transplant. J is TRBJ1-5 and V is TRBV28; 8 bases fit TRBD1. Here the CDR3 DNA reads TGTGCCAGCAGTCCGACCGTCTCAGGGGGCCGGAGCAATCAGCCCCAGCATTTT. Translating it yields CASSPTVSGGRSNQPQHF.